The present TCR beta chain was sequenced within a study of post-analysis software for immune sequencing data. Study findings and constraints: Multiple sclerosis patients showed significantly lower normalized Chao1 diversity than controls did. With F measure, samples from one preparation batch clustered together strongly. In patients, roughly five TRBV segments were more frequent than in controls, with TRBV5-6, TRBV5-1 and TRBV20-1 among them.

On this clonotype: What it recognizes is unknown.

The CDR3 has 14 amino acids. The V end was cut by 6 bases, the J end by 3 bases, with 12 bases between. Per germline, CDR1 ENHRY and CDR2 SYGVKD. Prepared libraries of TCR beta cDNA carried unique molecular identifiers. Input amounts of 1 to 10 million T cells were used. These gave roughly 0.5 million cDNA molecules, so each molecule approximated one T cell. Each CDR3 protein is one row after TCRdb ran MiXCR on the PCR reads. There are roughly 580,000 distinct CDR3 sequences in the sample; about 40% occur only once, and roughly 1.7% lies in the top ten. This TCR was recovered from a girl aged 5-17 years with multiple sclerosis. Sequencing input: blood. The chain links TRBV10-3 to TRBJ2-1; D is uncertain. CDR3 coding DNA: TGTGCCATCAGCACATATATGGGCTACAATGAGCAGTTCTTC. It codes for CAISTYMGYNEQFF.